The text below deals with one T cell receptor beta chain. The data derive from a study of T cells in Graves' hyperthyroidism and ophthalmopathy. About the study: Upon initial diagnosis and before any treatment, peripheral blood was collected.

The germline V and J ends were trimmed by 2 bases and 1 base, with 8 bases remaining between them. This CDR3 spans 14 amino acids. Germline V gives CDR1 MDHEN, CDR2 SYDVKM. Template material for amplifying TCR beta CDR3 regions consisted of RNA transcripts. With the HTBI primer set, the TCR CDR3 went through a first round of RT-PCR. TCRdb used MiXCR to reprocess the multiplex PCR reads, holding one entry per CDR3 protein. The data show just under 750,000 distinct CDR3 sequences, about 35% seen once. The sequence was collected from a woman aged 40 to 55 with Graves' hyperthyroidism. The chain recombines TRBV28 with TRBJ1-1; no firm D call. The sample was blood. CDR3 sequence (DNA): TGTGCCAGCAGTTTAGGCGGGAAGAACACTGAAGCTTTCTTT. Residues: CASSLGGKNTEAFF.